The 24 T cell receptor beta chains below come from one sample, sequenced in a study of technical replicates of blood from a few donors (TCRdb year 2017). Libraries came from the immunoSEQ multiplex PCR assay. The source is immuneACCESS, and TCRdb retained only in-frame sequences with V and J called. Part of the clones is not carried over; for the studies checked, unresolved V genes explain less than half of this, and the remainder is unexplained. This sample gives 100,000 or so clones in total; around 96% of them show up just once. Approximately 0.2% of the sample is held by the ten biggest clonotypes. Source material: T cells isolated from PBMCs. These receptors originate from a human donor in good health.

V and J are TRBV29-1 and TRBJ1-5, with D maybe TRBD1 (6 bases). From germline, CDR1 is SQVTM and CDR2 ANQGSEA. The CDR3 spans 12 residues. V was shortened by 6 bases and J by 4 bases, with 10 bases between the two germline ends. In nucleotides, the CDR3 is TGCAGCGTGGGACAACTGAATCAGCCCCAGCATTTT. It yields the protein CSVGQLNQPQHF.

Of note for this clone: At one of its ends the junction is not consistent with the germline gene, which may arise from a read error. The chain carries TRBV28 and TRBJ1-2; weak D call: TRBD1 (5 bases). Germline lookup yields CDR1 MDHEN and CDR2 SYDVKM. This CDR3 spans 13 amino acids. The CDR3 spells CATSYTRAYGYTF. CDR3 in DNA: TGTGCCACCAGTTATACCAGGGCCTATGGCTACACCTTC.

The rearrangement joins TRBV6-6 to TRBJ2-7; the D gene is possibly TRBD1 (5 bases). Germline CDR1 is MNHNY and CDR2 is SVGAGI (reference sequence). V shed 0 bases and J shed 4 bases, with 16 bases lying between them. This CDR3 is 16 amino acids long. CDR3 loop: CASSYSLRQPGYEQYF. The CDR3 DNA is TGTGCCAGCAGTTACTCGCTCCGACAGCCAGGTTACGAGCAGTACTTC.

The chain links TRBV4-2 to TRBJ2-1, with 8 bases aligning to TRBD2. The CDR3 is 17 residues long. V was clipped by 0 bases and J by 3 bases; unmatched bases: 7. The germline gives CDR1 LGHNA, CDR2 YNFKEQ. CDR3 sequence reads: CASSQDWLSGGYNEQFF. DNA for the CDR3: TGTGCCAGCAGCCAAGATTGGTTGAGCGGGGGCTACAATGAGCAGTTCTTC.

This chain links TRBV5-1 with TRBJ1-1; TRBD1 might be the D (6 bases). Germline-derived CDR1 and CDR2 are SGHRS and YFSETQ. The CDR3 runs 15 residues. Trimming took off 2 bases at V and 6 bases at J, with 17 bases between the two ends. The CDR3 coding sequence is TGCGCCAGCAGCTTTCGACAGGATGTCGCATCTGAAGCTTTCTTT. Amino acids: CASSFRQDVASEAFF.

The rearrangement links TRBV6-1 to TRBJ1-1; TRBD1 aligns across 7 bases. With 0 bases clipped from V and 11 bases from J, the junction kept 6 bases outside the gene matches. Germline assignment: CDR1 MNHNS and CDR2 SASEGT. This CDR3 region has 13 residues. CDR3 DNA: TGTGCCAGCAGTGAAGCCATCGGACAGGCGGCTTTCTTT. Its protein product is CASSEAIGQAAFF.

This clone appeared once. The genes are TRBV7-9 and TRBJ1-2, with a weak D call TRBD1 (6 bases). The CDR3 covers 13 residues. The germline V and J ends were trimmed by 5 bases and 8 bases, with 15 bases remaining between them. Germline lookup yields CDR1 SEHNR and CDR2 FQNEAQ (reference sequence). The CDR3 DNA sequence: TGTGCCAGCAGCCCGGACAGCCGACGGGGCTACACCTTC. Translating it yields CASSPDSRRGYTF.

This clone was observed a single time. The chain couples TRBV7-6 to TRBJ2-1, with 8 positions matching TRBD1. The V gene's germline CDR1 is SGHVS and CDR2 FNYEAQ. After removal of 1 base from V and 7 bases from J, the junction contained 3 bases not matched to a gene. CDR3 length: 14 amino acids. The CDR3 loop reads CASSLVDRDNEQFF. In DNA form, the CDR3 reads TGTGCCAGCAGCTTAGTGGACAGGGATAATGAGCAGTTCTTC.

This chain links TRBV2 with TRBJ1-4; 8 bases match TRBD1. The CDR3 loop spans 17 amino acids. Germline CDR1 SNHLY, CDR2 FYNNEI. Trimming took 6 bases from V and 0 from J; bases not matched to a gene: 9. The DNA of the CDR3 is TGTGCCAGCAGAGTTGGACAGGGCGATGCAACTAATGAAAAACTGTTTTTT. Its protein product is CASRVGQGDATNEKLFF.

The J gene is TRBJ2-7, the V gene TRBV7-8; 7 nucleotides match TRBD2. The CDR3 is 15 amino acids. Germline CDR1 reads SGHVS; CDR2 reads FQNEAQ. Trimming took 3 bases from V and 5 from J; bases not matched to a gene: 10. The CDR3: CASSFLGEGFHEQYF. DNA for the CDR3: TGTGCCAGCAGCTTCTTGGGGGAGGGCTTCCACGAGCAGTACTTC.

This chain joins TRBV6-5 and TRBJ2-3, with D possibly matching TRBD1 (5 bases). Trimming removed 8 bases at V and 7 bases at J, with 16 bases between. CDR3 size: 13 residues. Germline CDR1 and CDR2: MNHEY and SVGAGI. CDR3 nucleotides: TGTGCCAGCCGGCGCGGACACCAATATACGCAGTATTTT. This translates into CASRRGHQYTQYF.

This clone was counted between two and nine times. The chain links TRBV6-5 to TRBJ1-1; D remains unclear. Germline values: CDR1 MNHEY, CDR2 SVGAGI. The CDR3 consists of 14 residues. V lost 0 bases and J 1 base, leaving 6 bases between the germline ends. For the CDR3, the DNA is TGTGCCAGCAGTTACTCTAGCAGGAACACTGAAGCTTTCTTT. It codes for CASSYSSRNTEAFF.

The V gene is TRBV7-9, the J gene TRBJ2-1; 10 bases are shared with TRBD2. This CDR3 is built from 18 residues. Losses at the gene ends were 3 bases for V and 2 bases for J; bases not matched to a gene: 10. Germline CDR1 SEHNR, CDR2 FQNEAQ (reference sequence). The DNA for the CDR3 is TGTGCCAGCAGCTTCGATTTTACCGGGACTAGCGCCTACAATGAGCAGTTCTTC. It specifies CASSFDFTGTSAYNEQFF.

The chain combines TRBV10-3 with TRBJ2-2; 10 nucleotides match TRBD2. The germline V gene has CDR1 ENHRY and CDR2 SYGVKD. CDR3 length equals 14 residues. The junction had 6 bases not matched to a gene; V was cut back by 8 bases and J by 6 bases. The DNA for the CDR3 is TGTGCCATCGGGACTAGCGAAAGACCCGGGGAGCTGTTTTTT. Residues: CAIGTSERPGELFF.

The V and J genes are TRBV15 and TRBJ2-5; 7 bases agree with TRBD1. The trim removed 3 bases at V and 2 bases at J, leaving 6 bases unmatched. Germline assignment: CDR1 LNHNV and CDR2 YYDKDF (reference sequence). The CDR3 covers 15 residues. CDR3 coding DNA: TGTGCCACCAGCAGCGATCCGGGACAGCAAGAGACCCAGTACTTC. Translation gives CATSSDPGQQETQYF.

J is TRBJ1-4 and V is TRBV11-2; 7 positions agree with TRBD1. CDR1 SGHAT and CDR2 FQNNGV come from the germline V gene. The trim removed 3 bases at V and 7 bases at J, leaving 5 bases unmatched. There are 14 residues in the CDR3. The CDR3: CASSFSGGIEKLFF. The DNA of the CDR3 is TGTGCCAGCAGCTTTTCAGGGGGGATTGAAAAACTGTTTTTT.

The chain links TRBV7-3 to TRBJ1-1; 9 bases align to TRBD1. After removal of 1 base from V and 7 bases from J, the junction contained 7 bases not matched to a gene. This CDR3 region has 15 residues. CDR1 and CDR2 (germline): SGHTA, FQGTGA. The CDR3 is CASSLRLGQGNEAFF. Here the CDR3 DNA reads TGTGCCAGCAGCTTAAGGCTGGGACAGGGAAATGAAGCTTTCTTT.

Comment on this clone: At one boundary the junction diverges from the germline segment, which might be a read error. The J gene is TRBJ1-6, the V gene TRBV5-1, with D possibly TRBD1 on 5 matching bases. The CDR3 consists of 13 residues. Germline CDR1 reads SGHRS; CDR2 reads YFSETQ. CDR3: CASSFQGDSPLYF. The CDR3 DNA follows: TGCGCCAGCAGCTTCCAGGGTGATTCACCCCTCTACTTT.

The gene calls are TRBV27 and TRBJ2-5, with 11 bases matching TRBD1. Trimming cost V 1 base and J 7 bases; bases outside gene matches: 14. The CDR3 contains 18 residues. The germline CDR1 and CDR2 sequences are MNHEY and SMNVEV (reference sequence). The CDR3 loop reads CASSLFLDRGHGGRTQYF. Written as DNA, the CDR3 is TGTGCCAGCAGTTTATTCTTGGACAGGGGGCATGGGGGCAGGACCCAGTACTTC.

V usage is TRBV28 and J usage is TRBJ1-2; perhaps TRBD1 as D (5 bases). Germline CDR1 is MDHEN and CDR2 is SYDVKM. The CDR3 extends over 14 amino acids. V was cut by 5 bases and J by 8 bases, with 18 bases left in between. In nucleotides, the CDR3 is TGTGCCAGCAGTCCCCCGCTCCACGCAGGGGGCTACACCTTC. This sequence encodes CASSPPLHAGGYTF.

The table lists this clone with a few counts. V is TRBV6-5 and J is TRBJ1-1; D not resolved. Germline assignment: CDR1 MNHEY and CDR2 SVGAGI. The CDR3 length is 13 residues. Trimming pared 4 bases from V and 4 bases from J, leaving 10 bases between. CDR3: CASSLTDPTEAFF. As DNA, the CDR3 is TGTGCCAGCAGTTTAACAGACCCCACTGAAGCTTTCTTT.

V usage is TRBV7-9 and J usage is TRBJ1-4; 7 bases align to TRBD1. The CDR3 has 14 residues. Germline values: CDR1 SEHNR, CDR2 FQNEAQ (reference sequence). V was pared by 4 bases and J by 1 base, with 0 bases of the junction left unmatched. The CDR3 sequence: CASSYRGTNEKLFF. The CDR3 nucleotides are TGTGCCAGCAGCTACAGGGGAACTAATGAAAAACTGTTTTTT.

The V and J genes are TRBV11-3 and TRBJ2-4, with TRBD1 matching over 8 bases. The CDR3 loop spans 20 amino acids. Per germline, CDR1 SGHNT and CDR2 YENEEA. V was clipped by 5 bases and J by 0 bases; unmatched bases: 18. CDR3 sequence (DNA): TGTGCCAGCAGCCCGACCAGGACAGGGTCCATCACACGAGCCAAAAACATTCAGTACTTC. Residues: CASSPTRTGSITRAKNIQYF.

This chain links TRBV7-3 with TRBJ2-3, with TRBD2 identical over 10 bases. Germline CDR1 is SGHTA and CDR2 is FQGTGA. The CDR3 runs to 15 residues. J was trimmed by 8 bases and V by 5 bases; bases with no gene match: 10. CDR3 nucleotide sequence: TGTGCCAGCAGCCGGACTAGCGGTGCTTTGGGTACGCAGTATTTT. Amino acids: CASSRTSGALGTQYF.